The present entry profiles one T cell receptor beta chain with its context. At one boundary the junction diverges from the germline segment, which might be a read error. In the source study's methods: Reference gene primer amplification gave nucleated cell count estimates. TCRdb keeps only in-frame clones here, not all; method: immunoSEQ multiplex PCR. The DNA was the basis for D and trimming; V, J and clone size are from that table. This sample yields about 140,000 clones, of which roughly 80% are seen a single time; around 6.5% belongs to the top ten. This entry is derived from a study of blood T cell repertoires in COVID-19. This CDR3 is built from 13 residues. CDR1 SGHTA and CDR2 FQGNSA come from the germline V gene.

The chain recombines TRBV7-2 with TRBJ2-7; 9 bases match TRBD2. The source is a woman between 40 and 50 years old who had recovered from COVID-19. Sequencing was carried out using PBMCs or T cells enriched from blood (not recorded which). The CDR3 region has the DNA TGTGCCAGCAGCCTAGCGGGGCTTAGGGAGCAGTACTTC. It yields the protein CASSLAGLREQYF.